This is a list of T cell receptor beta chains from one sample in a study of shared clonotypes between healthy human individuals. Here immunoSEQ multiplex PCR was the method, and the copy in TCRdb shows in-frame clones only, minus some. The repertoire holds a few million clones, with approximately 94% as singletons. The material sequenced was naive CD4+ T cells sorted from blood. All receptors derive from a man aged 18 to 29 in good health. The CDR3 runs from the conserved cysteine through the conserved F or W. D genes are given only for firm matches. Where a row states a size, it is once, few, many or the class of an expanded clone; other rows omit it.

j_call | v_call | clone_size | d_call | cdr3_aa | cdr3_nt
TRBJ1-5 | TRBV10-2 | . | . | CASSESYITGSSNQPQHF | TGCGCCAGCAGTGAGTCGTATATCACAGGGAGTTCAAATCAGCCCCAGCATTTT
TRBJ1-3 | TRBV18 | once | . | CASSPDGNSGNTIYF | TGTGCCAGCTCTCCCGACGGAAACTCTGGAAACACCATATATTTT
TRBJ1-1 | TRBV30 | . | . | CAWSVWEATEAFF | TGTGCCTGGAGTGTATGGGAAGCCACTGAAGCTTTCTTT
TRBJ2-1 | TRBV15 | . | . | CATIMGPDPFNEQFF | TGTGCCACCATTATGGGACCAGATCCCTTCAATGAGCAGTTCTTC
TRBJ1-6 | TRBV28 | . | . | CASSRPTGNYNSPLHF | TGTGCCAGCAGTCGCCCGACAGGAAACTATAATTCACCCCTCCACTTT
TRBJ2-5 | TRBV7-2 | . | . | CASSLRGRETQYF | TGTGCCAGCAGCTTAAGGGGCAGAGAGACCCAGTACTTC
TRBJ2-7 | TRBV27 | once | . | CASSLRAGHLEQYF | TGTGCCAGCAGTTTACGGGCAGGTCATCTCGAGCAGTACTTC
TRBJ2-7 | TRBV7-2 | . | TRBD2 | CASSTIRLRAGGFDEQYF | TGTGCCAGCAGTACTATTAGGCTTCGGGCGGGGGGTTTCGACGAGCAGTACTTC
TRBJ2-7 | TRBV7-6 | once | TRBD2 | CASSLGELAGGEQYF | TGTGCCAGCAGCTTAGGGGAGCTAGCGGGAGGCGAGCAGTACTTC
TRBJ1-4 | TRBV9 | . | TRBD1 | CASSPRTGKDEKLFF | TGTGCCAGCAGCCCCCGGACAGGGAAGGACGAAAAACTGTTTTTT
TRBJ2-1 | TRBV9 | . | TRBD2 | CASSAPRERGGLYNEQFF | TGTGCCAGCAGCGCCCCGAGGGAGCGGGGGGGCCTATACAATGAGCAGTTCTTC
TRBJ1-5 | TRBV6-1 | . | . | CASSPRGQPQHF | TGTGCCAGCAGTCCAAGGGGCCAGCCCCAGCATTTT
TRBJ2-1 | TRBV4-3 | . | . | CASSTTSGVGYNEQFF | TGCGCCAGCAGCACCACCTCGGGAGTGGGTTACAATGAGCAGTTCTTC
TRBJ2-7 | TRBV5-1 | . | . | CASSVGRSSYEQYF | TGCGCCAGCAGCGTGGGACGGAGCTCCTACGAGCAGTACTTC
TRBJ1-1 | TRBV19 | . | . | CASFDLRVRNTEAFF | TGTGCCAGTTTCGATCTAAGGGTCCGGAACACTGAAGCTTTCTTT
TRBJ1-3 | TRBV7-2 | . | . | CASSLAGGTYSGNTIYF | TGTGCCAGCAGCTTAGCGGGCGGTACCTACTCTGGAAACACCATATATTTT
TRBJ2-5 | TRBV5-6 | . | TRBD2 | CASSLGGRIRETQYF | TGTGCCAGCAGCTTGGGCGGGAGGATCCGAGAGACCCAGTACTTC
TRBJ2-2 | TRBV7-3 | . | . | CASSLGPSQTSTGELFF | TGTGCCAGCAGCTTGGGGCCGTCGCAGACAAGCACCGGGGAGCTGTTTTTT
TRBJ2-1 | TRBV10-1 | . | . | CASSESPGYEQFF | TGCGCCAGCAGTGAGTCCCCAGGCTATGAGCAGTTCTTC
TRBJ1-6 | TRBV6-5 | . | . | CASSPEAGSPLHF | TGTGCCAGCAGTCCCGAAGCTGGTTCACCCCTCCACTTT
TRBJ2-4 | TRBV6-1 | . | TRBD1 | CASSVSGTGENIQYF | TGTGCCAGCAGTGTATCCGGGACAGGGGAAAACATTCAGTACTTC
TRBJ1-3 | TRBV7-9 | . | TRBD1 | CASSFPGTGVSGNTIYF | TGTGCCAGCAGCTTCCCCGGGACAGGGGTATCTGGAAACACCATATATTTT
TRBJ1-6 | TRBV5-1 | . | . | CASSLDGAGAYNSPLHF | TGCGCCAGCAGCTTGGACGGTGCCGGGGCCTATAATTCACCCCTCCACTTT
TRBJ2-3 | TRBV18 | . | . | CASSSLTPGLASTDTQYF | TGTGCCAGCTCATCTCTTACCCCGGGACTGGCTAGCACAGATACGCAGTATTTT
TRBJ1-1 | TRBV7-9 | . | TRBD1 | CASRGDRNTEAFF | TGTGCCAGCAGGGGGGACAGGAACACTGAAGCTTTCTTT
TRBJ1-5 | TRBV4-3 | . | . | CASSQDLGKQPQHF | TGCGCCAGCAGCCAAGATTTAGGGAAACAGCCCCAGCATTTT
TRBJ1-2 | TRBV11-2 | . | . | CASSLEEGFNYGYTF | TGTGCCAGCAGCTTAGAAGAGGGATTTAACTATGGCTACACCTTC
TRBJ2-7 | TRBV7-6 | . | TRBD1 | CASSVSGRGTARTYEQYF | TGTGCCAGCAGCGTCTCGGGGAGAGGGACAGCGCGAACCTACGAGCAGTACTTC
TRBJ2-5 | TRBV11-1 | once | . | CASSPQWGGKRRETQYF | TGTGCCAGCAGCCCCCAATGGGGAGGAAAGCGGAGGGAGACCCAGTACTTC
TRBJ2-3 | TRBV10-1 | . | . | CASSERGVDTQYF | TGCGCCAGCAGTGAGCGAGGGGTAGATACGCAGTATTTT
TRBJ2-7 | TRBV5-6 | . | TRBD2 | CASSQGLAGEGSYEQYF | TGTGCCAGCAGTCAAGGACTAGCGGGAGAAGGGTCCTACGAGCAGTACTTC
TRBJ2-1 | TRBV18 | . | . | CASSPGGGNEQFF | TGTGCCAGCTCACCAGGAGGGGGCAATGAGCAGTTCTTC
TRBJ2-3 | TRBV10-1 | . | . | CASSPGRGAGTDTQYF | TGCGCCAGCAGCCCCGGACGGGGGGCTGGCACAGATACGCAGTATTTT
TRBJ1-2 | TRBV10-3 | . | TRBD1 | CAISESIQGTFTF | TGTGCCATCAGTGAGTCGATACAGGGGACCTTCACCTTC
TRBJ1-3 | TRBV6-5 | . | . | CASSYSPSYLGNTIYF | TGTGCCAGCAGTTACTCGCCCAGCTACCTTGGAAACACCATATATTTT
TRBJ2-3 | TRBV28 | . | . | CASSESGGPSTDTQYF | TGTGCCAGCAGTGAATCCGGGGGGCCTAGCACAGATACGCAGTATTTT
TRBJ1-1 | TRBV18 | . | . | CASSEGSGINTEAFF | TGTGCCAGCTCCGAAGGTTCCGGGATAAACACTGAAGCTTTCTTT
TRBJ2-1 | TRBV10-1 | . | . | CASSDTGASGEQFF | TGCGCCAGCAGTGATACGGGGGCGAGCGGTGAGCAGTTCTTC
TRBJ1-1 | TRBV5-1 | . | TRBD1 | CASSLGRDREGASTEAFF | TGCGCCAGCAGCTTGGGCCGGGACAGGGAAGGTGCAAGCACTGAAGCTTTCTTT
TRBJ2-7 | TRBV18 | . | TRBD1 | CASSRTGDSYEQYF | TGTGCCAGCTCTCGGACAGGGGACTCCTACGAGCAGTACTTC
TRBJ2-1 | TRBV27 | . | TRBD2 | CASSRRSGGSYNEQFF | TGTGCCAGCAGTAGGAGAAGCGGGGGCTCCTACAATGAGCAGTTCTTC
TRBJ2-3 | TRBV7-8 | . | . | CASSNEGTDTQYF | TGTGCCAGCAGTAATGAAGGGACAGATACGCAGTATTTT
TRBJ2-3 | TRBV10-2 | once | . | CASSESAYSTDTQYF | TGCGCCAGCAGTGAGTCGGCCTACAGCACAGATACGCAGTATTTT
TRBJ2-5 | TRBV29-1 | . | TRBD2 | CSVEAGVRETQYF | TGCAGCGTCGAAGCGGGAGTTCGGGAGACCCAGTACTTC
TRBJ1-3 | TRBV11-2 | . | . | CASSLDGGGNTIYF | TGTGCCAGCAGCCTCGACGGCGGTGGAAACACCATATATTTT
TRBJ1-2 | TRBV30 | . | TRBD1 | CAWLPGQPADGYTF | TGTGCCTGGCTGCCGGGACAGCCAGCCGATGGCTACACCTTC
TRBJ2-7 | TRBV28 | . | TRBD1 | CASHAGGTYEQYF | TGTGCCAGCCATGCAGGGGGTACCTACGAGCAGTACTTC
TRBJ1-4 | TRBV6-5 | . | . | CASNPGGATNEKLFF | TGTGCCAGCAATCCCGGGGGGGCAACTAATGAAAAACTGTTTTTT
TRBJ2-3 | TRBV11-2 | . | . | CASSLAPSSTDTQYF | TGTGCCAGCAGCTTAGCCCCCTCTAGCACAGATACGCAGTATTTT
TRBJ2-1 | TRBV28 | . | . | CASSFPGAGNEQFF | TGTGCCAGCAGTTTTCCCGGGGCCGGGAATGAGCAGTTCTTC
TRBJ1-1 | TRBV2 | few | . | CASSENTEAFF | TGTGCCAGCAGTGAGAACACTGAAGCTTTCTTT
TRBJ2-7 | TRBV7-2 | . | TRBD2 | CASSPLADYEQYF | TGTGCCAGCAGCCCTCTAGCGGACTACGAGCAGTACTTC
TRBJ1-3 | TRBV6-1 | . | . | CANSPDHSGNTIYF | TGTGCCAACAGTCCGGACCACTCTGGAAACACCATATATTTT
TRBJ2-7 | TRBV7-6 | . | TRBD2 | CASSKGAGGSYEQYF | TGTGCCAGCAGCAAAGGGGCGGGGGGCTCCTACGAGCAGTACTTC
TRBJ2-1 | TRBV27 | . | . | CASSYGGIGQFF | TGTGCCAGCAGTTACGGGGGTATAGGGCAGTTCTTC
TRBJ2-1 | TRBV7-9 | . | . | CASSLVNGLQFF | TGTGCCAGCAGCTTAGTGAACGGCCTTCAGTTCTTC
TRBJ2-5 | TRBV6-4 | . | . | CASSYGLGSVPETQYF | TGTGCCAGCAGTTACGGCCTTGGGTCGGTTCCAGAGACCCAGTACTTC
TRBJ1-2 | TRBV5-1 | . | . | CASSLGRGGLGSALGYGYTF | TGCGCCAGCAGCTTGGGCCGGGGAGGCCTGGGGTCCGCGCTCGGCTATGGCTACACCTTC
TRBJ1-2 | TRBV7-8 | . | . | CASSLVAGVNYGYTF | TGTGCCAGCAGCTTAGTGGCAGGGGTTAACTATGGCTACACCTTC